This passage covers 23 T cell receptor beta chains from one sample sequenced in a study of T cell changes during pregnancy in multiple sclerosis. Clones were sequenced by immunoSEQ multiplex PCR, and TCRdb holds only the in-frame ones, with some missing. The top ten hold less than 5.5% of the sample, which has about 66,000 clones, about 91% seen once. The specimen was CD8+ T cells from peripheral blood mononuclear cells, collected before pregnancy. The receptors were sampled from a female donor with multiple sclerosis, enrolled in a pregnancy study.

The chain uses TRBV30 and TRBJ1-1; 8 nucleotides agree with TRBD1. J lost 1 base, V lost 0 bases, and 1 base had no gene match. The CDR3 runs 14 residues. The V gene's germline CDR1 is GTSNPN and CDR2 SVGIG (reference sequence). The CDR3 nucleotides read TGTGCCTGGAGTGTGGACAGGGCGAACACTGAAGCTTTCTTT. Amino acid sequence: CAWSVDRANTEAFF.

The chain is built from TRBV5-6 and TRBJ2-1, with D possibly matching TRBD2 (7 bases). This CDR3 has 17 amino acids. Trimming took off 4 bases at V and 7 bases at J, with 24 bases between the two ends. Looked up from germline, CDR1 is SGHDT and CDR2 is YYEEEE. The CDR3 bases are TGTGCCAGCAGCCTGGACGGGTGGGGGGGCCTGCGGAATGAGCAGTTCTTC. Protein: CASSLDGWGGLRNEQFF.

This clone was observed a single time. V and J are TRBV5-1 and TRBJ1-1; D uncertain. Per the germline V gene, CDR1 is SGHRS and CDR2 is YFSETQ. This CDR3 spans 15 amino acids. The V and J ends lost 5 bases and 2 bases respectively, with 16 bases between them. The CDR3, as DNA: TGCGCCAGCAGAGCGGGGAGAGGGTTTAACACTGAAGCTTTCTTT. This gives the protein CASRAGRGFNTEAFF. The variable domain in full, completed from reference TRBV5-1 and TRBJ1-1, reads KAGVTQTPRYLIKTRGQQVTLSCSPISGHRSVSWYQQTPGQGLQFLFEYFSETQRNKGNFPGRFSGRQFSNSRSEMNVSTLELGDSALYLCASRAGRGFNTEAFFGQGTRLTVV.

The rearrangement uses TRBV6-5 and TRBJ1-1; 8 nucleotides match TRBD1. The CDR3 covers 13 residues. The trim removed 2 bases at V and 4 bases at J, leaving 0 bases unmatched. The V gene's germline CDR1 is MNHEY and CDR2 SVGAGI. The CDR3 reads CASSYTGGTEAFF. CDR3 nucleotide sequence: TGTGCCAGCAGTTACACAGGGGGCACTGAAGCTTTCTTT.

The chain combines TRBV4-1 with TRBJ2-1, with D possibly being TRBD2 (6 bases). The CDR3 length is 16 residues. Trimming removed 4 bases from V and 9 bases from J, with 22 bases in between. Per the germline V gene, CDR1 is MGHRA and CDR2 is YSYEKL. Here the CDR3 DNA reads TGCGCCAGCAGCCCCTCGGGGGATGGGTGGGTGACTGAGCAGTTCTTC. Encoded protein: CASSPSGDGWVTEQFF.

The gene calls are TRBV9 and TRBJ2-7, with D maybe TRBD1 (5 bases). This CDR3 is 15 amino acids long. Trimming shortened V by 4 bases and J by 0 bases, and 14 bases separated the two germline ends. Per the germline V gene, CDR1 is SGDLS and CDR2 is YYNGEE. DNA of the CDR3: TGTGCCAGCAGCCCCCCACAGGAGAGCTCCTACGAGCAGTACTTC. It specifies CASSPPQESSYEQYF.

The rearrangement links TRBV5-1 to TRBJ2-3; TRBD2 might be the D (5 bases). Germline CDR1 and CDR2: SGHRS and YFSETQ. CDR3 length equals 13 residues. The V end was cut by 5 bases, the J end by 2 bases, with 9 bases between. CDR3 nucleotides: TGCGCCAGCAGTCCGGAGGACACAGATACGCAGTATTTT. Translating it yields CASSPEDTDTQYF.

This rearrangement joins TRBV6-5 to TRBJ2-7; D remains ambiguous. CDR3 length equals 13 residues. Trimming took 2 bases from V and 2 from J, leaving 7 bases between them. From germline, CDR1 is MNHEY and CDR2 SVGAGI. CDR3 in DNA: TGTGCCAGCAGTTACGGTACAACCTACGAGCAGTACTTC. It yields the protein CASSYGTTYEQYF.

The genes are TRBV9 and TRBJ2-3, with TRBD2 identical over 16 bases. Germline lookup yields CDR1 SGDLS and CDR2 YYNGEE. J lost 4 bases, V lost 0 bases, and 5 bases had no gene match. The CDR3 contains 18 residues. The CDR3: CASSVEGTSGGVADTQYF. The CDR3 DNA is TGTGCCAGCAGCGTAGAGGGGACTAGCGGGGGGGTTGCAGATACGCAGTATTTT.

The J gene is TRBJ2-2, the V gene TRBV6-5; 13 bases fit TRBD2. Germline V gene lookup returns CDR1 MNHEY and CDR2 SVGAGI. The junction had 1 base not matched to a gene; V was cut back by 2 bases and J by 4 bases. The CDR3 sequence is 16 residues long. In DNA, the CDR3 is TGTGCCAGCAGTTACGGACTAGCGGGGGCCACCGGGGAGCTGTTTTTT. Translation gives CASSYGLAGATGELFF.

This rearrangement joins TRBV27 to TRBJ2-7; 8 bases match TRBD2. The CDR3 runs to 16 residues. The germline V gene encodes CDR1 MNHEY and CDR2 SMNVEV (reference sequence). Trimming at V came to 6 bases and at J to 3 bases, leaving 13 bases not matched to a gene. The CDR3 DNA sequence: TGTGCCAGCAGGCCGAGCGGGGGCCCAACTTACTACGAGCAGTACTTC. This encodes CASRPSGGPTYYEQYF.

The chain links TRBV19 to TRBJ1-1, with 8 bases lining up with TRBD1. The CDR3 sequence is 14 residues long. Germline CDR1 is LNHDA and CDR2 is SQIVND (reference sequence). J lost 3 bases, V lost 3 bases, and 3 bases had no gene match. In nucleotides, the CDR3 is TGTGCCAGTAGTATTGTACAGGGGGACACTGAAGCTTTCTTT. Its protein is CASSIVQGDTEAFF.

The chain recombines TRBV4-1 with TRBJ2-1, with a possible D match to TRBD1 (5 bases). Germline V gene lookup returns CDR1 MGHRA and CDR2 YSYEKL. This CDR3 is 16 amino acids long. V shed 0 bases and J shed 2 bases, with 11 bases lying between them. CDR3 in amino acids: CASSQDTLQAYNEQFF. CDR3 sequence (DNA): TGCGCCAGCAGCCAAGATACGCTACAGGCCTACAATGAGCAGTTCTTC.

The chain joins TRBV5-4 to TRBJ2-7, with D perhaps matching TRBD2 (6 bases). The CDR3 is 14 residues long. The V end lost 0 bases, the J end lost 5 bases, and 12 bases lay between the germline ends. CDR1 and CDR2 (germline): SGHNT, YYREEE (reference sequence). CDR3 nucleotide sequence: TGTGCCAGCAGCTTGGAGGAGGGTTACCACGAGCAGTACTTC. The encoded protein is CASSLEEGYHEQYF.

The chain links TRBV7-9 to TRBJ2-7; 7 bases align to TRBD1. Trimming removed 4 bases from V and 2 bases from J; junction bases left unmatched: 8. This CDR3 has 15 amino acids. Per the germline V gene, CDR1 is SEHNR and CDR2 is FQNEAQ (reference sequence). DNA of the CDR3: TGTGCCAGCAGCTCCCGACAGGGCAGTACCTACGAGCAGTACTTC. This encodes CASSSRQGSTYEQYF. Based on the CDR3 plus reference TRBV7-9 and TRBJ2-7, the full variable domain is DTGVSQNPRHKITKRGQNVTFRCDPISEHNRLYWYRQTLGQGPEFLTYFQNEAQLEKSRLLSDRFSAERPKGSFSTLEIQRTEQGDSAMYLCASSSRQGSTYEQYFGPGTRLTVT.

This sequence joins TRBV27 and TRBJ1-5; D gene unclear. The CDR3 is made up of 13 amino acids. V was shortened by 2 bases and J by 3 bases, with 5 bases between the two germline ends. CDR1 and CDR2 from the germline V gene are MNHEY and SMNVEV (reference sequence). The CDR3 nucleotides are TGTGCCAGCAGTTTACGGGTCAATCAGCCCCAGCATTTT. This codes for CASSLRVNQPQHF.

This chain joins TRBV15 and TRBJ2-2; TRBD1 is a possible D gene (7 bases). Germline loops: CDR1 LNHNV, CDR2 YYDKDF (reference sequence). Deletions cut 7 bases from V and 3 bases from J, with 12 bases between. The length of the CDR3 is 14 residues. The CDR3 coding sequence is TGTGCCACCACGCAGGGGGGCTACACCGGGGAGCTGTTTTTT. It codes for CATTQGGYTGELFF.

The CDR3 coding sequence is TGCGCCAGCAGCCGAGGGGCCGGGACAGGGGGCTTTCCTGGAAACACCATATATTTT. Residues: CASSRGAGTGGFPGNTIYF. This chain joins TRBV4-1 and TRBJ1-3, with TRBD1 matching 12 bases. This CDR3 has 19 amino acids. The germline V gene has CDR1 MGHRA and CDR2 YSYEKL. Losses at the gene ends were 4 bases for V and 2 bases for J; bases not matched to a gene: 12.

V usage is TRBV5-4 and J usage is TRBJ2-5, with TRBD1 matching 10 bases. Germline CDR1 SGHNT, CDR2 YYREEE (reference sequence). The V gene end was trimmed by 4 bases and the J gene end by 4 bases; junction bases not matched to a gene: 10. The CDR3 has 16 residues. CDR3 in DNA: TGTGCCAGCAGCGAGTACGGGACAGGGGAACGAGAGACCCAGTACTTC. The encoded protein is CASSEYGTGERETQYF. The variable domain in full, completed from reference TRBV5-4 and TRBJ2-5, reads ETGVTQSPTHLIKTRGQQVTLRCSSQSGHNTVSWYQQALGQGPQFIFQYYREEENGRGNFPPRFSGLQFPNYSSELNVNALELDDSALYLCASSEYGTGERETQYFGPGTRLLVL.

A word on this clone: This sample includes further DNA sequences coding for the same CDR3. The chain links TRBV7-3 to TRBJ2-3; D is perhaps TRBD1 (6 bases). V gave up 0 bases and J gave up 1 base, with 8 bases separating them. The CDR3 spans 15 residues. The V gene's germline CDR1 is SGHTA and CDR2 FQGTGA. This CDR3 reads CASSLTGGRTDTQYF. The DNA for the CDR3 is TGTGCCAGCAGCTTAACAGGGGGACGCACAGATACGCAGTATTTT.

The V gene is TRBV13, the J gene TRBJ2-2; D is unclear. Per germline, CDR1 PRHDT and CDR2 FYEKMQ (reference sequence). The germline V and J ends were trimmed by 3 bases and 1 base, with 6 bases remaining between them. The CDR3 runs 14 residues. CDR3 DNA sequence: TGTGCCAGCAGCTTTAGTCAGAACACCGGGGAGCTGTTTTTT. Amino acids: CASSFSQNTGELFF.

The V and J genes are TRBV9 and TRBJ1-3, with TRBD1 matching over 7 bases. CDR1 and CDR2 (germline): SGDLS, YYNGEE. After removal of 5 bases from V and 2 bases from J, the junction contained 7 bases not matched to a gene. The CDR3 spans 15 residues. This CDR3 is CASSAPGQAGNTIYF. The CDR3 nucleotides are TGTGCCAGCAGTGCACCCGGACAGGCTGGAAACACCATATATTTT. Full variable domain (remainder filled in from reference TRBV9 and TRBJ1-3): DSGVTQTPKHLITATGQRVTLRCSPRSGDLSVYWYQQSLDQGLQFLIQYYNGEERAKGNILERFSAQQFPDLHSELNLSSLELGDSALYFCASSAPGQAGNTIYFGEGSWLTVV.

The CDR3 DNA is TGTGCCAGCAGTGAGGACAGGGGACGTAATCAGCCCCAGCATTTT. Protein: CASSEDRGRNQPQHF. The chain uses TRBV2 and TRBJ1-5, with 9 bases lining up with TRBD1. V lost 3 bases and J lost 4; bases outside the gene matches: 4. This CDR3 is built from 15 residues. Germline loops: CDR1 SNHLY, CDR2 FYNNEI.